This TCR beta chain was identified during a study of regulatory T cells in long-lasting Graves disease. Stated time point: newly diagnosed GD, antithyroid drugs for less than 3 months. PBMC-extracted RNA yielded the TCR library. For TCR beta, libraries came from iRepertoire HTBI primers and Arm-PCR of CDR3 regions. TCRdb redid the calling of the multiplex PCR reads with MiXCR, one entry per CDR3 protein. The profile shows about 560,000 distinct CDR3 sequences, roughly 15% of them singletons. The ends lost 5 bases at V and 5 bases at J; junction bases unmatched: 16. CDR1 MNHEY and CDR2 SMNVEV come from the germline V gene (reference sequence). The CDR3 spans 17 residues. These data were also reused for a study on T cells in Graves' hyperthyroidism and ophthalmopathy.

The V call is TRBV27, the J call TRBJ2-7; TRBD2 matches at 9 bases. This receptor was taken from a man younger than 35 with Graves disease. Specimen: peripheral blood mononuclear cells (PBMCs), collected at new diagnosis, from a patient treated with antithyroid drugs. CDR3 loop: CASSPTSGYPAENEQYF. In nucleotides, the CDR3 is TGTGCCAGCAGTCCGACTAGCGGTTACCCGGCCGAGAACGAGCAGTACTTC.